This T cell receptor beta chain is from a study of blood T cell repertoires in COVID-19. This clone was detected once. The protocol was immunoSEQ multiplex PCR, while the TCRdb copy is restricted to in-frame clones and leaves out a portion. The sample yields 130,000 to 150,000 clones, approximately 88% seen once. The germline gives CDR1 KGHSH, CDR2 LQKENI. This CDR3 spans 14 amino acids. The V segment lost 6 bases and the J segment 3 bases; nucleotides outside the gene matches: 5. The clonotype originates from a woman in her thirties with acute COVID-19. The rearrangement uses TRBV18 and TRBJ1-5; TRBD1 aligns across 7 bases. The sample comprised PBMCs or T cells enriched from blood (not recorded which). This chain's CDR3 is CASSRTGDNQPQHF. The CDR3 DNA is TGTGCCAGCTCTAGGACAGGCGACAATCAGCCCCAGCATTTT.